A selection of T cell receptor beta chains follows, all from one sample in a study of blood T cell repertoires in COVID-19. The table came from immunoSEQ multiplex PCR; TCRdb's copy has only in-frame clones and leaves some out. The sample shows some 150,000 clones, approximately 85% of them seen only once. The sequencing input was peripheral blood. The receptors were sampled from a man in his 60s with COVID-19, enrolled during active disease. Both conserved end residues are part of each CDR3. Fields, in order: J gene, clone size, D gene, V gene, CDR3 protein, CDR3 DNA. The D gene is left open where the match is weak. Part of the rows lack a size; the others show once, few, many or a class for expanded clones.

>TRBJ1-3|few|TRBD1|TRBV28
CASSSGQGLGGNTIYF
TGTGCCAGCAGTTCGGGACAGGGCTTAGGTGGAAACACCATATATTTT
>TRBJ2-4|.|.|TRBV6-1
CASSERGAKNIQYF
TGTGCCAGCAGTGAACGGGGGGCCAAAAACATTCAGTACTTC
>TRBJ2-7|.|.|TRBV10-3
CAISVATGYEQYF
TGTGCCATCAGCGTCGCAACGGGATACGAGCAGTACTTC
>TRBJ1-5|.|.|TRBV6-6
CASSYSELNQPQHF
TGTGCCAGCAGTTACTCGGAGCTCAATCAGCCCCAGCATTTT
>TRBJ2-7|.|TRBD1|TRBV24-1
CATSDGTGHEQYF
TGTGCCACCAGTGATGGGACAGGGCACGAGCAGTACTTC
>TRBJ2-2|.|.|TRBV9
CASSRLDTGELFF
TGTGCCAGCAGCCGACTGGACACCGGGGAGCTGTTTTTT
>TRBJ2-1|.|TRBD2|TRBV11-2
CASSLDLAGVNEQFF
TGTGCCAGCAGCTTAGATTTAGCGGGAGTAAATGAGCAGTTCTTC
>TRBJ1-4|.|TRBD1|TRBV24-1
CATSDAGTGGEKLFF
TGTGCCACCAGTGATGCCGGGACAGGGGGTGAAAAACTGTTTTTT
>TRBJ2-2|.|TRBD1|TRBV19
CASSETGLDTGELFF
TGTGCCAGTAGCGAGACAGGGTTAGACACCGGGGAGCTGTTTTTT
>TRBJ2-5|.|TRBD2|TRBV9
CASSDGTSGGYQETQYF
TGTGCCAGCAGCGACGGGACTAGCGGGGGGTACCAAGAGACCCAGTACTTC
>TRBJ2-4|.|.|TRBV4-1
CASSQLSRTGGNIQYF
TGCGCCAGCAGCCAACTATCTCGGACTGGGGGGAACATTCAGTACTTC
>TRBJ1-4|.|.|TRBV28
CASSLWTGTTNEKLFF
TGTGCCAGCAGTTTATGGACCGGGACAACTAATGAAAAACTGTTTTTT
>TRBJ2-2|.|.|TRBV21-1
CASSVTTSANSNTGELFF
TGTGCCAGCAGCGTCACGACTAGCGCCAACTCGAACACCGGGGAGCTGTTTTTT
>TRBJ1-2|.|TRBD1|TRBV24-1
CATSDYGTGVDGYTF
TGTGCCACCAGTGACTACGGGACAGGGGTGGATGGCTACACCTTC
>TRBJ1-2|.|.|TRBV7-2
CASSPGPGNYGYTF
TGTGCCAGCAGCCCAGGTCCAGGAAACTATGGCTACACCTTC
>TRBJ1-6|few|.|TRBV27
CASSLFPDNSPLHF
TGTGCCAGCAGTTTGTTTCCAGATAATTCACCCCTCCACTTT
>TRBJ2-6|.|TRBD2|TRBV6-2/TRBV6-3
CASSYPLSGGVDGANVLTF
TGTGCCAGCAGTTACCCACTGAGCGGGGGGGTAGACGGGGCCAACGTCCTGACTTTC
>TRBJ1-1|.|TRBD1|TRBV9
CASSEGTGQAFF
TGTGCCAGCAGCGAGGGGACAGGGCAAGCTTTCTTT
>TRBJ1-1|.|TRBD1|TRBV18
CASFPGQGGVGPNTEAFF
TGTGCCAGCTTCCCGGGGCAAGGGGGCGTTGGGCCTAACACTGAAGCTTTCTTT
>TRBJ2-5|.|TRBD2|TRBV24-1
CATSDLGQRGVQETQYF
TGTGCCACCAGTGATTTGGGGCAGCGGGGGGTACAAGAGACCCAGTACTTC
>TRBJ2-7|.|.|TRBV7-2
CAGALSPSYEQYF
TGTGCCGGGGCCTTGAGTCCCTCCTACGAGCAGTACTTC
>TRBJ1-6|.|.|TRBV6-5
CASSYSPGSNSPLHF
TGTGCCAGCAGTTACTCTCCGGGGTCTAATTCACCCCTCCACTTT
>TRBJ1-4|.|.|TRBV27
CASSPGRVANEKLFF
TGTGCCAGCAGCCCTGGGCGGGTGGCTAATGAAAAACTGTTTTTT
>TRBJ1-2|.|TRBD1|TRBV3-1/TRBV3-2
CASSPQDRGNYGYTF
TGTGCCAGCAGCCCCCAGGACAGGGGGAACTATGGCTACACCTTC
>TRBJ1-6|.|.|TRBV4-3
CASSQVSANSPLHF
TGCGCCAGCAGCCAAGTGTCAGCGAATTCACCCCTCCACTTT
>TRBJ2-3|.|TRBD2|TRBV7-3
CASSLDGGAGDTQYF
TGTGCCAGCAGCTTAGACGGGGGGGCCGGAGATACGCAGTATTTT
>TRBJ1-2|.|TRBD1|TRBV18
CASSRKTGTDYGYTF
TGTGCCAGCTCACGAAAGACCGGGACAGACTATGGCTACACCTTC
>TRBJ1-2|.|.|TRBV7-2
CASSTRQASYGYTF
TGTGCCAGCAGCACAAGACAGGCCTCCTATGGCTACACCTTC
>TRBJ1-1|.|TRBD1|TRBV7-9
CASSSTGGNTEAFF
TGTGCCAGCAGCTCGACAGGGGGGAACACTGAAGCTTTCTTT
>TRBJ2-6|.|TRBD2|TRBV11-3
CASSLGGGSSGANVLTF
TGTGCCAGCAGCTTAGGCGGGGGTAGCTCTGGGGCCAACGTCCTGACTTTC
>TRBJ1-5|.|.|TRBV6-6
CASRSWTVGSQPQHF
TGTGCCAGCAGATCTTGGACGGTGGGGAGTCAGCCCCAGCATTTT
>TRBJ1-3|.|TRBD1|TRBV7-6
CASSFGTVNSGNTIYF
TGTGCCAGCAGCTTTGGGACAGTCAACTCTGGAAACACCATATATTTT